The 4 T cell receptor beta chains in this list originate from one sample, sequenced in a study of blood T cell repertoires in COVID-19. Sequencing used immunoSEQ multiplex PCR; TCRdb keeps in-frame clones, though not all of them. The sample consists of under 300,000 clones, roughly 88% of them appearing once. Source material: peripheral blood. The source is a woman aged 25-40 years with acute or convalescent COVID-19.

The chain joins TRBV3-1 (or the pseudogene TRBV3-2) to TRBJ2-7, with a weak D call TRBD2 (7 bases). V shed 0 bases and J shed 4 bases, with 22 bases lying between them. The CDR3 is made up of 18 amino acids. Germline assignment: CDR1 LGHDT and CDR2 YNNKEL (reference sequence). CDR3: CASSQDRGGIVTGYEQYF. The CDR3 region has the DNA TGTGCCAGCAGCCAAGATCGCGGGGGCATAGTAACTGGGTACGAGCAGTACTTC.

This chain joins TRBV3-1 (or the pseudogene TRBV3-2) and TRBJ2-7; TRBD1 aligns across 8 bases. This CDR3 is built from 12 residues. Germline trimming cut 4 bases from V and 5 bases from J; bases unmatched to any gene: 1. Germline CDR1 is LGHDT and CDR2 is YNNKEL (reference sequence). The CDR3 sequence is CASSPGGNEQYF. The CDR3 DNA follows: TGTGCCAGCAGCCCAGGGGGCAACGAGCAGTACTTC.

Only a few counts were recorded for this clone. Other DNA sequences in the same sample also yield this CDR3. The V and J genes are TRBV9 and TRBJ2-5; TRBD1 matches 7 bases. The CDR3 is 15 residues long. The junction had 6 bases not matched to a gene; V was cut back by 0 bases and J by 4 bases. Per germline, CDR1 SGDLS and CDR2 YYNGEE. In nucleotides, the CDR3 is TGTGCCAGCAGCGTAGAGACAGGGACACGAGAGACCCAGTACTTC. It specifies CASSVETGTRETQYF.

This chain connects TRBV7-7 to TRBJ2-2; 8 bases match TRBD1. This CDR3 comprises 16 residues. Germline V gives CDR1 SSHAT, CDR2 FNYEAQ (reference sequence). The ends lost 2 bases at V and 5 bases at J; junction bases unmatched: 7. CDR3 in DNA: TGTGCCAGCAGCTTACTCCCAGGGGGCGTAACCGGGGAGCTGTTTTTT. It codes for CASSLLPGGVTGELFF.